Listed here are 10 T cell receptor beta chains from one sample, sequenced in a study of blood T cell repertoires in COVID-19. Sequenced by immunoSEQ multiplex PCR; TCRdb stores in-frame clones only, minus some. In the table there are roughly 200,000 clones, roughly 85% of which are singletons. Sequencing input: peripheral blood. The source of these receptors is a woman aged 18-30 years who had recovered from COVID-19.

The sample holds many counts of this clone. The CDR3 coding sequence is TGTGCCAGCACTCAGACAGGGAACTATGGCTACACCTTC. This translates into CASTQTGNYGYTF. The chain has TRBV11-2 and TRBJ1-2; 7 bases align to TRBD1. The CDR3 runs 13 residues. Germline-derived CDR1 and CDR2 are SGHAT and FQNNGV. The V and J ends lost 7 bases and 2 bases, in that order; junction bases with no gene match: 4.

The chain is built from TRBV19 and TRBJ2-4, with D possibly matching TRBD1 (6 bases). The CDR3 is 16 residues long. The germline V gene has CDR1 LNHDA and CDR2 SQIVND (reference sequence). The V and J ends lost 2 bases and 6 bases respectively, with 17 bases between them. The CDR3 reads CASSINRRQGRNIQYF. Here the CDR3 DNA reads TGTGCCAGTAGTATAAACAGGAGGCAGGGGAGAAACATTCAGTACTTC.

In DNA, the CDR3 is TGTGCCAGCAGCTTAAGCGGGAGGGCGACCTACGAGCAGTACTTC. Its protein is CASSLSGRATYEQYF. The chain joins TRBV7-2 to TRBJ2-7, with 10 positions matching TRBD2. Per the germline V gene, CDR1 is SGHTA and CDR2 is FQGNSA. The CDR3 is made up of 15 amino acids. V was clipped by 2 bases and J by 2 bases; unmatched bases: 3.

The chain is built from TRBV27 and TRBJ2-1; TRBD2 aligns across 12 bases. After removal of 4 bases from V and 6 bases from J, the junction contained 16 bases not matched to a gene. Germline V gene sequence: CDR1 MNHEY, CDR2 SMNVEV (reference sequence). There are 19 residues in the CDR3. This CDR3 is CASSSPAARQGLAGNEQFF. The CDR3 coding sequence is TGTGCCAGCAGTTCCCCCGCGGCCAGACAGGGACTAGCGGGCAATGAGCAGTTCTTC.

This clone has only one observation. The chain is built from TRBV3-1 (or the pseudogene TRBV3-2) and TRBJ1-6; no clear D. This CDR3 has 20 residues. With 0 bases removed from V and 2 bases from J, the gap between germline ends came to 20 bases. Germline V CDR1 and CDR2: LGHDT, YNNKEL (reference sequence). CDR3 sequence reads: CASSQDPGSERRPYNSPLHF. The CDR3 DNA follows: TGTGCCAGCAGCCAAGATCCCGGCTCAGAGCGGAGGCCCTATAATTCACCCCTCCACTTT.

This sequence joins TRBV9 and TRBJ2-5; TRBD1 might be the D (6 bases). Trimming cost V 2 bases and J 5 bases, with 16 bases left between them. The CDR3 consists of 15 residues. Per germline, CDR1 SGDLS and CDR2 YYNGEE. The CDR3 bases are TGTGCCAGCAGCGTTGGGGCAGGGGTCCACGAGACCCAGTACTTC. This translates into CASSVGAGVHETQYF.

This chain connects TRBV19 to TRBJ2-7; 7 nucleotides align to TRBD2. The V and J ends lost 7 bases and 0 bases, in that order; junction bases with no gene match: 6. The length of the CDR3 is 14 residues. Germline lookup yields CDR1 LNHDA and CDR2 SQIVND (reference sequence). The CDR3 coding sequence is TGTGCCAGTAAGCTAGCGGAGAGCTCCTACGAGCAGTACTTC. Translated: CASKLAESSYEQYF.

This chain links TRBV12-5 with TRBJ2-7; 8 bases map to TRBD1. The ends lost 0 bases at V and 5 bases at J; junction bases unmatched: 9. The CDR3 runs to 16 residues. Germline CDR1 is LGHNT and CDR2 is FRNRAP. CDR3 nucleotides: TGTGCTAGTGGTTTGGTACTTTCGGGACAGGTGCACGAGCAGTACTTC. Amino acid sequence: CASGLVLSGQVHEQYF.

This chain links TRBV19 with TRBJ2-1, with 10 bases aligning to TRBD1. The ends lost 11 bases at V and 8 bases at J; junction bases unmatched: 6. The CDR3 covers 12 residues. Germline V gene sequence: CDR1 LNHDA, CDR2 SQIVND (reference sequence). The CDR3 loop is CAAGTGVDEQFF. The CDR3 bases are TGTGCCGCAGGGACAGGGGTGGATGAGCAGTTCTTC.

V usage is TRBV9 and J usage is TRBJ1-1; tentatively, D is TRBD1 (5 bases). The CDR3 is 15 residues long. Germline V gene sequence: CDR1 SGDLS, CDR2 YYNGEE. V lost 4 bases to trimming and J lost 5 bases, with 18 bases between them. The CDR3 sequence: CASSPTSGLMTEAFF. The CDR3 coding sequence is TGTGCCAGCAGCCCCACTTCAGGGTTGATGACTGAAGCTTTCTTT.